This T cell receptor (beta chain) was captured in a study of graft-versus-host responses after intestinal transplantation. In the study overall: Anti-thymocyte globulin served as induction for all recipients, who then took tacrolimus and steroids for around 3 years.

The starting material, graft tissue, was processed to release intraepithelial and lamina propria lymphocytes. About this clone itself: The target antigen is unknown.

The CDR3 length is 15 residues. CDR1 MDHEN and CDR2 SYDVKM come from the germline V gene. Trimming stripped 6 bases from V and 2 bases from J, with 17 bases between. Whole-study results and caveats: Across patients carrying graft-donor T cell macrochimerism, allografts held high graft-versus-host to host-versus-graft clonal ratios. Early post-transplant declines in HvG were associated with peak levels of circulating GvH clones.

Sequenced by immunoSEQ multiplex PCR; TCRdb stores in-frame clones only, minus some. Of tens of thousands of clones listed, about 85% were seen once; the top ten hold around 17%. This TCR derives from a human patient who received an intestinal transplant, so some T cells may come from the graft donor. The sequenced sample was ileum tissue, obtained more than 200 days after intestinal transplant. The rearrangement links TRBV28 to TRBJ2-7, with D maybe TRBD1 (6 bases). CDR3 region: CASRPTGTYAYEQYF. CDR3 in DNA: TGTGCCAGCAGGCCTACCGGGACATACGCCTACGAGCAGTACTTC. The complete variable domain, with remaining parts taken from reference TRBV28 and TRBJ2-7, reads DVKVTQSSRYLVKRTGEKVFLECVQDMDHENMFWYRQDPGLGLRLIYFSYDVKMKEKGDIPEGYSVSREKKERFSLILESASTNQTSMYLCASRPTGTYAYEQYFGPGTRLTVT.